The present entry profiles one T cell receptor beta chain with its context. The read ends 3 residues before the CDR3 terminus; that terminus is restored from the germline J gene. Dot-blot hybridization genotyped cervical HPV amplified with MY09/MY11 PCR. The protocol was immunoSEQ multiplex PCR, while the TCRdb copy is restricted to in-frame clones and leaves out a portion. Its table records about 37,000 clones. Per germline, CDR1 GTSNPN and CDR2 SVGIG (reference sequence). This CDR3 spans 15 amino acids. With 1 base removed from V and 6 bases from J, the gap between germline ends came to 18 bases. This sample was taken from a study of T cells in women clearing cervical HPV infection.

The sequenced sample was blood buffy coat. This receptor was taken from a woman between 18 and 75 years old with a cervical HPV16 infection that either progressed to CIN3+ or cleared (not recorded which). The V and J genes are TRBV30 and TRBJ1-1, with D perhaps matching TRBD1 (5 bases). The part of the CDR3 DNA that was read is TGTGCCTGGAGTGAACCCGGTCAGGGAAGCCCTGAA. Residues: CAWSEPGQGSPE. The entire CDR3 protein is CAWSEPGQGSPEAFF.